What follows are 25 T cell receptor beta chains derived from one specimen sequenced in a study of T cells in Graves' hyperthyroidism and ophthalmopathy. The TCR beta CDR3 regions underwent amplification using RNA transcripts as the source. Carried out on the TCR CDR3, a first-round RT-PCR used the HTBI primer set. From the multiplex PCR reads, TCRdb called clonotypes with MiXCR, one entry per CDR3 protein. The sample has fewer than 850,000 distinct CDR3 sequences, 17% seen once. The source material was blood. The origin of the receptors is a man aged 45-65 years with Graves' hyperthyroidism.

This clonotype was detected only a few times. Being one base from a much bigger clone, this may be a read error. The CDR3 bases are TGTGCCGGCAGAACAGAGGGCTCGGGGGAGACCCAGTACTTC. This codes for CAGRTEGSGETQYF. The rearrangement uses TRBV12-3 or TRBV12-4 and TRBJ2-5, with D possibly being TRBD2 (5 bases). CDR3 length: 14 residues.

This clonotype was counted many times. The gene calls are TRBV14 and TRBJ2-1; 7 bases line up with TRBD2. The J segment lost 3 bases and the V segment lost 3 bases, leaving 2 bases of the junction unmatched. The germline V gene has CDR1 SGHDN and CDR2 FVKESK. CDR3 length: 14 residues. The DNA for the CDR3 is TGTGCCAGCAGCCAGGCTAGCGGCTACAATGAGCAGTTCTTC. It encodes CASSQASGYNEQFF.

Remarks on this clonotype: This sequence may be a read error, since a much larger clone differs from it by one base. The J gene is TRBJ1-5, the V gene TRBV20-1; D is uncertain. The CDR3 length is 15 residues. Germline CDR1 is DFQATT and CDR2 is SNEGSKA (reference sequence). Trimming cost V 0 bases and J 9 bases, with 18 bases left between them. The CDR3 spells CSARDQTVRSRPQHF. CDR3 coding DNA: TGCAGTGCTAGAGATCAAACAGTCCGAAGTCGGCCCCAGCATTTT.

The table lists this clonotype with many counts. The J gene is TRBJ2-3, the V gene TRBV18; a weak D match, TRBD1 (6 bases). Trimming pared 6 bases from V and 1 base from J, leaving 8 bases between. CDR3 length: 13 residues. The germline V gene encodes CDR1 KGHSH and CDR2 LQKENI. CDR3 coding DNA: TGTGCCAGCTCGTGGACAGGCACAGATACGCAGTATTTT. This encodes CASSWTGTDTQYF.

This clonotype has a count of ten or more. In DNA form, the CDR3 reads TGTGCCAGCAGTGAAGGGGCGAGGACGGTTTCACCCCTCCACTTT. Translating it yields CASSEGARTVSPLHF. V is TRBV2 and J is TRBJ1-6; D unresolved. CDR1 and CDR2 from the germline V gene are SNHLY and FYNNEI. This CDR3 has 15 residues. Trimming left V 1 base short and J 9 bases short, with 13 bases between.

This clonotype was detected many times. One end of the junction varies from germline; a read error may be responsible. CDR3 nucleotides: TGTGCCAGCACCTTAATTTCATACTCCTACAATGAGCAGTTCTTC. Amino acid sequence: CASTLISYSYNEQFF. The rearrangement links TRBV11-2 to TRBJ2-1; no clear D gene. The CDR3 is 15 amino acids. Germline CDR1 is SGHAT and CDR2 is FQNNGV.

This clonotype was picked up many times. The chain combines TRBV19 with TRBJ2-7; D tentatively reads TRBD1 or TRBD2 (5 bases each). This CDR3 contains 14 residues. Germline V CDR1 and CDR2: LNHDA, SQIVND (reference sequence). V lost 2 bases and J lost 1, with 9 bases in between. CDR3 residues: CASSILGPSYEQYF. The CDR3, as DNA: TGTGCCAGTAGTATACTGGGACCTTCCTACGAGCAGTACTTC. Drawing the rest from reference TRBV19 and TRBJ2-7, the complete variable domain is DGGITQSPKYLFRKEGQNVTLSCEQNLNHDAMYWYRQDPGQGLRLIYYSQIVNDFQKGDIAEGYSVSREKKESFPLTVTSAQKNPTAFYLCASSILGPSYEQYFGPGTRLTVT.

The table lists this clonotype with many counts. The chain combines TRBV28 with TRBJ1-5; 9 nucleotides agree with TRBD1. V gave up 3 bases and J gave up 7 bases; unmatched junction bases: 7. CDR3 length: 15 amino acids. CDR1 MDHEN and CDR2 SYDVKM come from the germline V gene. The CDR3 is CASSLEGQGLQPQHF. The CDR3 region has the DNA TGTGCCAGCAGTTTGGAGGGACAGGGACTACAGCCCCAGCATTTT.

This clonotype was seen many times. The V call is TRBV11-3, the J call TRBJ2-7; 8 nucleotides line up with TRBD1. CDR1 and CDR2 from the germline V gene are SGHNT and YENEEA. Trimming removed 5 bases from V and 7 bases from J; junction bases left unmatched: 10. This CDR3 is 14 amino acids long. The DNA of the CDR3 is TGTGCCAGCAGCCATGGACAGGGTTCAACAGAGCAGTACTTC. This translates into CASSHGQGSTEQYF.

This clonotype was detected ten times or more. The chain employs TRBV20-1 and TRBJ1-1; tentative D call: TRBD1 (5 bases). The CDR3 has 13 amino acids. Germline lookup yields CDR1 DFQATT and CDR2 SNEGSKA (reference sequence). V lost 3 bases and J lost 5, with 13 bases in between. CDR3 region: CSARLGVGTEAFF. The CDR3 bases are TGCAGTGCTAGGTTAGGGGTTGGGACTGAAGCTTTCTTT.

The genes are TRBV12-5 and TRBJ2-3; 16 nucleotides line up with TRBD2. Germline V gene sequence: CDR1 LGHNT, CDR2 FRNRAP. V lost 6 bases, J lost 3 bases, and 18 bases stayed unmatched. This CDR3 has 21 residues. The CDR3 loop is CASGFSPGLAGGPISTDTQYF. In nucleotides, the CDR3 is TGTGCTAGTGGCTTCTCCCCGGGACTAGCGGGAGGGCCTATATCGACAGATACGCAGTATTTT.

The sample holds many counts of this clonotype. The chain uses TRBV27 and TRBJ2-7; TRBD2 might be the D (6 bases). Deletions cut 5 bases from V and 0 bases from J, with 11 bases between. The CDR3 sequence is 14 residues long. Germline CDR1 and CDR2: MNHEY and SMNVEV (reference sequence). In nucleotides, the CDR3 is TGTGCCAGCAGTCCCGGGACTTTCTCCTACGAGCAGTACTTC. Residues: CASSPGTFSYEQYF.

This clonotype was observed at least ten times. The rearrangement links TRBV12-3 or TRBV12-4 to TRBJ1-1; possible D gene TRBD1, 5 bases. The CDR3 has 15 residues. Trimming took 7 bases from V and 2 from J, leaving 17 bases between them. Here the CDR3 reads CASTPSGRVNTEAFF. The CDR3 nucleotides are TGTGCCAGCACCCCCTCCGGCAGGGTCAACACTGAAGCTTTCTTT.

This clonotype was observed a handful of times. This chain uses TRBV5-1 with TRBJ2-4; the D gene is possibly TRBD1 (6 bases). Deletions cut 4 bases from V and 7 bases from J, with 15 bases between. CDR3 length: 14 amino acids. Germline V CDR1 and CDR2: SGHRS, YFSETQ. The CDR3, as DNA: TGCGCCAGCAGCGGAACAGGGCACGGGAACATTCAGTACTTC. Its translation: CASSGTGHGNIQYF. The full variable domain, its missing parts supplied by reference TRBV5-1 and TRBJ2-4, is KAGVTQTPRYLIKTRGQQVTLSCSPISGHRSVSWYQQTPGQGLQFLFEYFSETQRNKGNFPGRFSGRQFSNSRSEMNVSTLELGDSALYLCASSGTGHGNIQYFGAGTRLSVL.

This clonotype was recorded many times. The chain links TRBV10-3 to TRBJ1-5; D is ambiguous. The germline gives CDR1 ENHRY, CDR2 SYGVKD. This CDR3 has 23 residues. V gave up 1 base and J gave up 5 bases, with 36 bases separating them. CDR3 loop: CAISEFSLLSPSPRGRNHQPQHF. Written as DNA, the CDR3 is TGTGCCATCAGTGAGTTTTCGCTCCTAAGTCCAAGTCCTCGAGGACGGAACCATCAGCCCCAGCATTTT.

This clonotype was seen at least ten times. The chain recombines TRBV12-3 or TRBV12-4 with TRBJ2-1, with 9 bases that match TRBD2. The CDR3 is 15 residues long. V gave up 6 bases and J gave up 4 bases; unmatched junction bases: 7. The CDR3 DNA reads TGTGCCAGCAGGGGGGCACTAGCGGGTTACAATGAGCAGTTCTTC. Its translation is CASRGALAGYNEQFF.

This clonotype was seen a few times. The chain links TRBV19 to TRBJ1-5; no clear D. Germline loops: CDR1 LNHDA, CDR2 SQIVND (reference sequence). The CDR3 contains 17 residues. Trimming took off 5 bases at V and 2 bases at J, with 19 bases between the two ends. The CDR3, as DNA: TGTGCCAGTAGTTCCCACCCTTTCCATCGGGGCAATCAGCCCCAGCATTTT. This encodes CASSSHPFHRGNQPQHF.

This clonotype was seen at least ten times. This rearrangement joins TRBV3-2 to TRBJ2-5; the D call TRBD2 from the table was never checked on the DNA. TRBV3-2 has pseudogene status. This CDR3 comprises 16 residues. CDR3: CASSQDLALATQTQYF. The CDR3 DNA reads TGTGCCAGCAGCCAAGATCTGGCACTAGCAACGCAGACCCAGTACTTC.

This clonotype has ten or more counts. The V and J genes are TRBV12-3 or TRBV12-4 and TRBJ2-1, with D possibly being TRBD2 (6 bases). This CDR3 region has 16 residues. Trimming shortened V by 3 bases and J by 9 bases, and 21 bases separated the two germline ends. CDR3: CASSFPGTPVQGEQFF. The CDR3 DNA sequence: TGTGCCAGCAGTTTTCCCGGGACTCCGGTTCAGGGTGAGCAGTTCTTC.

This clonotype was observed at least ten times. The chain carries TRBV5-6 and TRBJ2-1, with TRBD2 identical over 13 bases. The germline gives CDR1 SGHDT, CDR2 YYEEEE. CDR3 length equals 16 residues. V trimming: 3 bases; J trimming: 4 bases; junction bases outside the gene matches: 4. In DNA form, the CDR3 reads TGTGCCAGCAGCTCCGGGACTAGCGGGGTGTACAATGAGCAGTTCTTC. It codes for CASSSGTSGVYNEQFF.

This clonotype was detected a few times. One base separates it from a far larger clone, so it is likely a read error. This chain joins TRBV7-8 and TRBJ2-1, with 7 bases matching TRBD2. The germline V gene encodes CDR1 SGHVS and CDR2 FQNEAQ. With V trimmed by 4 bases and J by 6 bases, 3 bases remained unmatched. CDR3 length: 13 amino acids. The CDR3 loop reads CASSWGGGNEQFF. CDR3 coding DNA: TGTGCCAGCAGCTGGGGGGGAGGCAATGAGCAGTTCTTC.

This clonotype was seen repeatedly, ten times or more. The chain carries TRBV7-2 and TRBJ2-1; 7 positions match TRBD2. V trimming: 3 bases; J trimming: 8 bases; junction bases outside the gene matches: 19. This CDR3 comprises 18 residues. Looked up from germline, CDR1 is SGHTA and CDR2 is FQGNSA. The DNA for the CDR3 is TGTGCCAGCAGCTTTCCCTCCTTACCGGGACTACTGAAGGATGAGCAGTTCTTC. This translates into CASSFPSLPGLLKDEQFF.

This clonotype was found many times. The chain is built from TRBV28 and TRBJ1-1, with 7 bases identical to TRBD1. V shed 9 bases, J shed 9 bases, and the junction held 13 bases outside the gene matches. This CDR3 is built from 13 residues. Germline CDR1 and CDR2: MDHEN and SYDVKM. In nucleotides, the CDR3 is TGTGCCAGTACCGGGACAGTGTACTCTAAAGCTTTCTTT. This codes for CASTGTVYSKAFF. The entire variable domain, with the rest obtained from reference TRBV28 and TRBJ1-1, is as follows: DVKVTQSSRYLVKRTGEKVFLECVQDMDHENMFWYRQDPGLGLRLIYFSYDVKMKEKGDIPEGYSVSREKKERFSLILESASTNQTSMYLCASTGTVYSKAFFGQGTRLTVV.

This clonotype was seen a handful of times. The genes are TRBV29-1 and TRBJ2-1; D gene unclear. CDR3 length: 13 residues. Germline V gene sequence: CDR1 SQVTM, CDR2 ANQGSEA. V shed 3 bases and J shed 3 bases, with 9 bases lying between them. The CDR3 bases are TGCAGCGTTGATGCGACCGTCTACAATGAGCAGTTCTTC. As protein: CSVDATVYNEQFF.

DNA for the CDR3: TGCGCCAGCTCTCGACTAGCGAGTAACAATGAGCAGTTCTTC. It yields the protein CASSRLASNNEQFF. This sequence joins TRBV10-2 and TRBJ2-1; 8 bases line up with TRBD2. This CDR3 comprises 14 residues. J lost 5 bases, V lost 8 bases, and 8 bases had no gene match. Germline CDR1 and CDR2: WSHSY and SAAADI.